This entry is about one TCR beta chain. The data originate from a study of PD-L1 blockade in urothelial cancer. Background on the study: At 3 weeks (second dose) and 6 weeks after starting treatment, blood was analyzed. Specimens of blood held a median count of roughly 150,000 T cells.

Time point: peripheral blood 6 weeks after treatment start. Locally advanced or metastatic urothelial carcinoma affected all patients. CDR1 and CDR2 from the germline V gene are SGHVS and FQNEAQ. This CDR3 comprises 20 residues. Trimming took off 1 base at V and 2 bases at J, with 24 bases between the two ends. Generated by immunoSEQ multiplex PCR, the TCRdb table keeps only in-frame clones and is missing some. The data show around 62,000 clones, roughly 86% seen once. This receptor was taken from a man aged 55 to 70 with urothelial cancer. Material: PBMCs, obtained around atezolizumab (anti-PD-L1) treatment. The V call is TRBV7-8, the J call TRBJ1-5; D may be TRBD1 (6 bases). The CDR3 region is CASSLGRGGGPKGGNQPQHF. CDR3 DNA sequence: TGTGCCAGCAGCTTAGGGAGGGGAGGGGGACCCAAGGGTGGCAATCAGCCCCAGCATTTT. Based on the CDR3 plus reference TRBV7-8 and TRBJ1-5, the full variable domain is GAGVSQSPRYKVAKRGQDVALRCDPISGHVSLFWYQQALGQGPEFLTYFQNEAQLDKSGLPSDRFFAERPEGSVSTLKIQRTQQEDSAVYLCASSLGRGGGPKGGNQPQHFGDGTRLSIL.